This T cell receptor (beta chain) came from a study of T cell changes during pregnancy in multiple sclerosis. The germline V and J ends were trimmed by 5 bases and 5 bases, with 15 bases remaining between them. Looked up from germline, CDR1 is LNHDA and CDR2 is SQIVND (reference sequence). This CDR3 contains 14 residues. Libraries were prepared by immunoSEQ multiplex PCR; TCRdb keeps only in-frame clonotypes and omits some of them. In the table there are 20,000 or so clones, more than 75% of which are singletons. Sequenced material: CD8+ T cells from peripheral blood mononuclear cells, taken in the third trimester of pregnancy. The source of this sequence is a female donor in good health, enrolled as a control in a pregnancy study. This chain uses TRBV19 with TRBJ1-1; TRBD1 is a possible D gene (6 bases). The CDR3 coding sequence is TGTGCCAGTAGTCTGTGGGGGGGGGCAACTGAAGCTTTCTTT. The encoded protein is CASSLWGGATEAFF.